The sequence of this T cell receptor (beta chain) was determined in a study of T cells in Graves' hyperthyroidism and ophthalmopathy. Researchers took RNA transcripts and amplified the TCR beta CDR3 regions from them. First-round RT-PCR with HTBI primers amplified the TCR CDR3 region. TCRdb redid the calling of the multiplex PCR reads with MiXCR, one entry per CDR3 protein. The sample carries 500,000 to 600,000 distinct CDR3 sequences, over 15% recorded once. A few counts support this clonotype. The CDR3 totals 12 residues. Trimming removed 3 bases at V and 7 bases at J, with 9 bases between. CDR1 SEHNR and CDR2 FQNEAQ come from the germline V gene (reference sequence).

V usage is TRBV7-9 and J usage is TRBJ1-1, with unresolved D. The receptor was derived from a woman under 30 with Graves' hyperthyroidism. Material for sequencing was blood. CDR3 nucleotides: TGTGCCAGCAGCTTTAGCGCAGATGAAGCTTTCTTT. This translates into CASSFSADEAFF.